This TCR beta chain was recovered during a study of monozygotic twins with inflammatory bowel disease. This CDR3 has 16 amino acids. Germline lookup yields CDR1 SGHRS and CDR2 YFSETQ. Each CDR3 protein gets one entry in TCRdb, which reprocessed the 5' RACE reads and gives no DNA. Its listing shows 350,000 to 400,000 distinct CDR3 sequences. This chain joins TRBV5-1 and TRBJ2-3; TCRdb indicates TRBD2, and absent DNA this call remains unverified. The material sequenced was blood. This TCR came from a human donor with ulcerative colitis or Crohn's disease, or a healthy co-twin of an affected twin (not recorded which). CDR3 protein: CASSLPGLAGTDTQYF.